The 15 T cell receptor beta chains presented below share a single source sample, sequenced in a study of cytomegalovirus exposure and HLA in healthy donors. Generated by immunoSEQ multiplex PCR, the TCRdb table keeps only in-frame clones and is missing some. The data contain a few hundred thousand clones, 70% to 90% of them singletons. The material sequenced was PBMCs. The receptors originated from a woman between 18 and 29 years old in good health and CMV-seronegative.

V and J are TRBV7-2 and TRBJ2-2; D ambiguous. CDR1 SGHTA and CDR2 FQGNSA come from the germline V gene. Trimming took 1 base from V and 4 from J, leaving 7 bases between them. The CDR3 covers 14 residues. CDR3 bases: TGTGCCAGCAGCTTAGACCAGGCCACCGGGGAGCTGTTTTTT. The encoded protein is CASSLDQATGELFF.

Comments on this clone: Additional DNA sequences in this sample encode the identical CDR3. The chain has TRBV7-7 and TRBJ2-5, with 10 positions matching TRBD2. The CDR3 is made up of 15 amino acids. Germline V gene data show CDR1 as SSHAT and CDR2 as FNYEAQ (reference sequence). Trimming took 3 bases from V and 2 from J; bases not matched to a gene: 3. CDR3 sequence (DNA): TGTGCCAGCAGCTTGGGACTAGCGCAACAAGAGACCCAGTACTTC. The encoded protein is CASSLGLAQQETQYF.

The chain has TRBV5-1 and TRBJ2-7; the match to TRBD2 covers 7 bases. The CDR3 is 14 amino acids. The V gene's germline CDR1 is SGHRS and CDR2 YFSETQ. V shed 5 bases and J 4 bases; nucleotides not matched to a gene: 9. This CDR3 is CASSPDGGGYEQYF. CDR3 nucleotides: TGCGCCAGCAGTCCCGACGGGGGAGGGTACGAGCAGTACTTC. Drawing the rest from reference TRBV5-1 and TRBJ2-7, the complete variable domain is KAGVTQTPRYLIKTRGQQVTLSCSPISGHRSVSWYQQTPGQGLQFLFEYFSETQRNKGNFPGRFSGRQFSNSRSEMNVSTLELGDSALYLCASSPDGGGYEQYFGPGTRLTVT.

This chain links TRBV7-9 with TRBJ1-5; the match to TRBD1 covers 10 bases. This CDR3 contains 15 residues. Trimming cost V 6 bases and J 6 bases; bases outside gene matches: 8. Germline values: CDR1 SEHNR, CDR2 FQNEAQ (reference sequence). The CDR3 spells CASSSGTGAFQPQHF. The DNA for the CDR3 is TGTGCCAGCAGTTCCGGGACAGGGGCTTTTCAGCCCCAGCATTTT.

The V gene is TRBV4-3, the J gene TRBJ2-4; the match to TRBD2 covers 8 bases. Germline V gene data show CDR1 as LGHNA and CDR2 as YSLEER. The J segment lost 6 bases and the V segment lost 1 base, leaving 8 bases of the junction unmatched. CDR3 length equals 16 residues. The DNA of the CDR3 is TGCGCCAGCAGCCAAGCCGGGGGCGGGAGGTCAAACATTCAGTACTTC. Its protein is CASSQAGGGRSNIQYF.

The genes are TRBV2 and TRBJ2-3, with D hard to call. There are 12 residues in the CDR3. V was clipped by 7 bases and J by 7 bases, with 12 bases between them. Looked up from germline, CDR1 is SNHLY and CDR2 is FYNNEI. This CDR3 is CASTKELNTQYF. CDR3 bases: TGTGCCAGCACCAAAGAGCTTAATACGCAGTATTTT. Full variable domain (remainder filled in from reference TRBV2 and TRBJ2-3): EPEVTQTPSHQVTQMGQEVILRCVPISNHLYFYWYRQILGQKVEFLVSFYNNEISEKSEIFDDQFSVERPDGSNFTLKIRSTKLEDSAMYFCASTKELNTQYFGPGTRLTVL.

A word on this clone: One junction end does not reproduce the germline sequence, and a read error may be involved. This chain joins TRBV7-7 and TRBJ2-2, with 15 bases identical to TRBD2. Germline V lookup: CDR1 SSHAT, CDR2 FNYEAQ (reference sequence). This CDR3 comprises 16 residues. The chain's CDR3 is CASSPGLAGGTGELFF. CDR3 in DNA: TGTGCTAGCAGCCCAGGACTAGCGGGAGGGACCGGGGAGCTGTTTTTT. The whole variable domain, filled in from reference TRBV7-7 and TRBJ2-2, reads GAGVSQSPRYKVTKRGQDVTLRCDPISSHATLYWYQQALGQGPEFLTYFNYEAQPDKSGLPSDRFSAERPEGSISTLTIQRTEQRDSAMYRCASSPGLAGGTGELFFGEGSRLTVL.

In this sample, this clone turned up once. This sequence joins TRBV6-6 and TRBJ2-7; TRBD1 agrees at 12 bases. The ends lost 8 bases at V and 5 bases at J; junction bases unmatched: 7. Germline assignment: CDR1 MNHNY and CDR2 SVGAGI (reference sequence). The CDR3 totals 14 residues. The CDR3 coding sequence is TGTGCCAGCGGGCCCGGGACAGGGGGCGACGAGCAGTACTTC. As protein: CASGPGTGGDEQYF.

The CDR3, as DNA: TGCAGCGTTGAAGATAGCCGTAACACAGATACGCAGTATTTT. It specifies CSVEDSRNTDTQYF. The chain joins TRBV29-1 to TRBJ2-3; no clear D gene. The CDR3 is 14 amino acids. Trimming cost V 0 bases and J 2 bases, with 9 bases left between them. The germline V gene encodes CDR1 SQVTM and CDR2 ANQGSEA.

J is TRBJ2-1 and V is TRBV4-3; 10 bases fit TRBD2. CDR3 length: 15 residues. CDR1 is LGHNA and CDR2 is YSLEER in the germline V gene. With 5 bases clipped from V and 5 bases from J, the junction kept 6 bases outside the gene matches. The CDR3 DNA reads TGCGCCAGCAGCTCGAGCGGGAGGGTCGACAATGAGCAGTTCTTC. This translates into CASSSSGRVDNEQFF.

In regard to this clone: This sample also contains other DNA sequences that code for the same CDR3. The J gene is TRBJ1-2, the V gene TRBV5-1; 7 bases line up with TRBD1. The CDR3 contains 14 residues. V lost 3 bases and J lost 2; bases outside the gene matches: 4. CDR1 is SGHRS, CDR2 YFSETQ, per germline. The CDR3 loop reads CASSSGQANYGYTF. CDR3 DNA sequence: TGCGCCAGCAGCTCCGGACAGGCGAACTATGGCTACACCTTC.

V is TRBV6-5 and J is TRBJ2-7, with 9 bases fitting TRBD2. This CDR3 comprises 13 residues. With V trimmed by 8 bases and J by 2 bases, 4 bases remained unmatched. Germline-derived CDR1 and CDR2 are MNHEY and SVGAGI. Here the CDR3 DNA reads TGTGCCAGCGCCCTAGCGGGGACCTACGAGCAGTACTTC. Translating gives CASALAGTYEQYF.

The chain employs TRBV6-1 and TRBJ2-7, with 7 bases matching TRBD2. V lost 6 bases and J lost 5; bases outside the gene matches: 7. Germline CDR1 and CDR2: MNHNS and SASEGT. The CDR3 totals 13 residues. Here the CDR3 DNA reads TGTGCCAGCAGGGACGGGGGGAGTCACGAGCAGTACTTC. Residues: CASRDGGSHEQYF.

The CDR3 spells CASRIRDRGPYEQYF. CDR3 coding DNA: TGTGCCAGCAGGATCCGGGACAGGGGGCCCTACGAGCAGTACTTC. V is TRBV6-5 and J is TRBJ2-7, with 12 bases fitting TRBD1. This CDR3 contains 15 residues. The ends lost 6 bases at V and 2 bases at J; junction bases unmatched: 5. Germline CDR1 reads MNHEY; CDR2 reads SVGAGI.

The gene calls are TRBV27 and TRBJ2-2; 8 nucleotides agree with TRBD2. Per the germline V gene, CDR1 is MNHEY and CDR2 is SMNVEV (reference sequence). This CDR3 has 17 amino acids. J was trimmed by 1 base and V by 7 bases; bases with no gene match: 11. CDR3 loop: CASKFGREVWNTGELFF. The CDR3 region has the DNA TGTGCCAGCAAATTCGGGCGGGAGGTATGGAACACCGGGGAGCTGTTTTTT.